These 30 T cell receptor beta chains were all obtained from the same sample, sequenced in a study of blood T cell repertoires in COVID-19. Some clones are missing from TCRdb's copy, which holds only in-frame ones; the method was immunoSEQ multiplex PCR. In the table there are about 160,000 clones, roughly 85% of which are singletons. Sequenced sample: peripheral blood. The receptors were gathered from a woman older than 75 with active or convalescent COVID-19.

Only a few counts were recorded for this clone. J is TRBJ2-7 and V is TRBV3-1 (or the pseudogene TRBV3-2); D is uncertain. The ends were cut back, 4 bases at V and 2 bases at J, with 12 bases in the middle. This CDR3 has 14 residues. Germline values: CDR1 LGHDT, CDR2 YNNKEL (reference sequence). The CDR3 sequence is CASSPFGEPYEQYF. The DNA of the CDR3 is TGTGCCAGCAGCCCTTTCGGAGAACCCTACGAGCAGTACTTC.

The rearrangement links TRBV5-1 to TRBJ2-7; the D gene is possibly TRBD1 (6 bases). V lost 2 bases and J lost 5, with 11 bases in between. Germline lookup yields CDR1 SGHRS and CDR2 YFSETQ. This CDR3 contains 13 residues. The CDR3 DNA is TGCGCCAGCAGCTTAAACAGGGTTCACGAGCAGTACTTC. Translating gives CASSLNRVHEQYF.

The chain combines TRBV7-6 with TRBJ1-1; D is possibly TRBD1 (6 bases). CDR3 length: 13 residues. Between the trimmed V and J ends, which lost 1 base and 7 bases, there was a span of 10 bases. Germline CDR1 reads SGHVS; CDR2 reads FNYEAQ. The CDR3 protein is CASSLVQGIEAFF. The CDR3 coding sequence is TGTGCCAGCAGCTTAGTCCAGGGGATTGAAGCTTTCTTT.

This clone has more than one count but fewer than ten. The CDR3 is CATKRGQLETQYF. The CDR3, as DNA: TGCGCCACAAAGCGGGGGCAGTTGGAGACCCAGTACTTC. The chain couples TRBV23-1 to TRBJ2-5, with 8 positions matching TRBD2. TRBV23-1 is known as an ORF, though its function is uncertain. The CDR3 runs 13 residues. V trimming: 10 bases; J trimming: 5 bases; junction bases outside the gene matches: 9.

This chain joins TRBV2 and TRBJ2-5; D not resolved. This CDR3 has 12 amino acids. Looked up from germline, CDR1 is SNHLY and CDR2 is FYNNEI. Trimming took off 6 bases at V and 2 bases at J, with 7 bases between the two ends. The CDR3 protein is CASRSQQETQYF. In DNA, the CDR3 is TGTGCCAGCAGGTCACAGCAAGAGACCCAGTACTTC.

This clone occurred a few times. The rearrangement joins TRBV20-1 to TRBJ1-6; D call uncertain. The CDR3 has 14 residues. Trimming left V 3 bases short and J 6 bases short, with 12 bases between. Germline CDR1 reads DFQATT; CDR2 reads SNEGSKA (reference sequence). Here the CDR3 reads CSASFGRSNSPLHF. CDR3 DNA sequence: TGCAGTGCTAGTTTCGGCAGGTCTAATTCACCCCTCCACTTT.

This clone has more than one count but fewer than ten. This chain uses TRBV29-1 with TRBJ1-1, with 9 nucleotides matching TRBD1. Looked up from germline, CDR1 is SQVTM and CDR2 is ANQGSEA. V was clipped by 7 bases and J by 11 bases; unmatched bases: 11. The CDR3 extends over 12 amino acids. This chain's CDR3 is CSGGQGARGAFF. DNA for the CDR3: TGCAGCGGGGGACAGGGCGCTCGAGGGGCTTTCTTT.

V and J are TRBV5-4 and TRBJ2-7; 11 positions match TRBD2. The CDR3 is 15 amino acids. V shed 4 bases and J 5 bases; nucleotides not matched to a gene: 8. The V gene's germline CDR1 is SGHNT and CDR2 YYREEE (reference sequence). CDR3 region: CASSLMTSGIDEQYF. DNA of the CDR3: TGTGCCAGCAGCCTAATGACTAGCGGGATCGACGAGCAGTACTTC.

The V and J genes are TRBV2 and TRBJ2-4, with 8 nucleotides matching TRBD1. The CDR3 covers 14 residues. J lost 4 bases, V lost 5 bases, and 4 bases had no gene match. Germline V CDR1 and CDR2: SNHLY, FYNNEI. The CDR3 DNA is TGTGCCAGCAGTACAGGGGGAAGGAAAAACATTCAGTACTTC. Its protein is CASSTGGRKNIQYF. Using reference TRBV2 and TRBJ2-4 for the parts outside the CDR3, the full variable domain is EPEVTQTPSHQVTQMGQEVILRCVPISNHLYFYWYRQILGQKVEFLVSFYNNEISEKSEIFDDQFSVERPDGSNFTLKIRSTKLEDSAMYFCASSTGGRKNIQYFGAGTRLSVL.

This chain joins TRBV18 and TRBJ1-1; TRBD1 is a possible D gene (6 bases). V was clipped by 11 bases and J by 0 bases, with 19 bases between them. Per the germline V gene, CDR1 is KGHSH and CDR2 is LQKENI. The CDR3 length is 15 residues. The CDR3 loop reads CAGRSQGLVNTEAFF. The CDR3, as DNA: TGTGCCGGCCGATCGCAGGGGTTGGTGAACACTGAAGCTTTCTTT.

The rearrangement links TRBV9 to TRBJ2-3, with a possible D match to TRBD2 (5 bases). Germline values: CDR1 SGDLS, CDR2 YYNGEE. The CDR3 spans 15 residues. The V gene lost 6 bases and the J gene lost 2 bases, with 16 bases spanning the gap. For the CDR3, the DNA is TGTGCCAGCACCCGTACGGAGCGGCTCACAGATACGCAGTATTTT. Translating it yields CASTRTERLTDTQYF.

The gene calls are TRBV7-3 and TRBJ2-1, with D tentatively TRBD2 (6 bases). V lost 5 bases and J 8 bases, leaving 13 bases between the germline ends. Germline CDR1 reads SGHTA; CDR2 reads FQGTGA. CDR3 size: 13 residues. The CDR3 protein is CASSISGSYEQFF. In nucleotides, the CDR3 is TGTGCCAGCAGCATTAGCGGCTCGTATGAGCAGTTCTTC.

This clone came up once. The chain combines TRBV7-6 with TRBJ1-2; 7 bases map to TRBD1. Germline V CDR1 and CDR2: SGHVS, FNYEAQ. The CDR3 is 14 residues long. V gave up 5 bases and J gave up 10 bases; unmatched junction bases: 13. The CDR3 sequence is CASSVSGTALAYTF. The CDR3 region has the DNA TGTGCCAGCAGCGTCTCCGGGACAGCCCTTGCCTACACCTTC.

The CDR3 coding sequence is TGCGCCAGCAGCGGTGGGACACTTTACAATGAGCAGTTCTTC. Translated, it gives CASSGGTLYNEQFF. The V gene is TRBV5-1, the J gene TRBJ2-1; a weak D match, TRBD1 (6 bases). Between the trimmed V and J ends, which lost 4 bases and 4 bases, there was a span of 12 bases. CDR3 size: 14 residues. Per germline, CDR1 SGHRS and CDR2 YFSETQ.

The V and J genes are TRBV2 and TRBJ1-1, with 10 bases identical to TRBD1. Germline lookup yields CDR1 SNHLY and CDR2 FYNNEI. The junction had 10 bases not matched to a gene; V was cut back by 6 bases and J by 6 bases. The CDR3 is 15 residues long. CDR3 sequence reads: CASRDWGTGAAEAFF. Here the CDR3 DNA reads TGTGCCAGCAGGGATTGGGGGACAGGGGCCGCTGAAGCTTTCTTT.

V is TRBV5-1 and J is TRBJ1-1, with D possibly TRBD1 on 5 matching bases. Trimming left V 4 bases short and J 1 base short, with 11 bases between. Germline V lookup: CDR1 SGHRS, CDR2 YFSETQ. There are 14 residues in the CDR3. The CDR3 sequence is CASSAQTGNTEAFF. In DNA, the CDR3 is TGCGCCAGCAGCGCGCAAACAGGGAACACTGAAGCTTTCTTT.

CDR3 residues: CASSLSVRATNEKLFF. CDR3 in DNA: TGCGCCAGCAGCTTGTCGGTTCGAGCAACTAATGAAAAACTGTTTTTT. This chain links TRBV5-1 with TRBJ1-4; D unclear. V dropped 1 base and J dropped 0 bases, with 10 bases sitting between them. The CDR3 runs to 16 residues. The germline gives CDR1 SGHRS, CDR2 YFSETQ. The whole variable domain, filled in from reference TRBV5-1 and TRBJ1-4, reads KAGVTQTPRYLIKTRGQQVTLSCSPISGHRSVSWYQQTPGQGLQFLFEYFSETQRNKGNFPGRFSGRQFSNSRSEMNVSTLELGDSALYLCASSLSVRATNEKLFFGSGTQLSVL.

This clone has just a few counts. This chain joins TRBV19 and TRBJ1-5; weak D call: TRBD1 (5 bases). Deletions cut 1 base from V and 2 bases from J, with 15 bases between. The CDR3 sequence is 17 residues long. The germline gives CDR1 LNHDA, CDR2 SQIVND (reference sequence). Written as DNA, the CDR3 is TGTGCCAGTAGTATAGGGCCCACCGGAGGGGGCAATCAGCCCCAGCATTTT. Translated, it gives CASSIGPTGGGNQPQHF.

This clone was recorded a few times. The V gene is TRBV12-5, the J gene TRBJ1-2; 7 bases map to TRBD1. CDR3 size: 16 residues. Per the germline V gene, CDR1 is LGHNT and CDR2 is FRNRAP. With 6 bases clipped from V and 0 bases from J, the junction kept 10 bases outside the gene matches. The CDR3, as DNA: TGTGCTAGTGGCCCCGGACAGGCCATCGCTAACTATGGCTACACCTTC. Its translation: CASGPGQAIANYGYTF. Supplemented by reference TRBV12-5 and TRBJ1-2, the full variable domain reads DARVTQTPRHKVTEMGQEVTMRCQPILGHNTVFWYRQTMMQGLELLAYFRNRAPLDDSGMPKDRFSAEMPDATLATLKIQPSEPRDSAVYFCASGPGQAIANYGYTFGSGTRLTVV.

The genes are TRBV5-4 and TRBJ2-1; D possibly corresponds to TRBD1 (7 bases). The CDR3 has 13 amino acids. Germline values: CDR1 SGHNT, CDR2 YYREEE (reference sequence). The V and J ends lost 2 bases and 7 bases respectively, with 10 bases between them. The CDR3 region has the DNA TGTGCCAGCAGCTTACCAGGGGGGAATGAGCAGTTCTTC. Its translation: CASSLPGGNEQFF.

This clone has more than one count but fewer than ten. J is TRBJ1-2 and V is TRBV4-1, with 7 positions matching TRBD1. Trimming at V came to 3 bases and at J to 7 bases, leaving 11 bases not matched to a gene. This CDR3 region has 15 residues. Germline V gives CDR1 MGHRA, CDR2 YSYEKL. In DNA form, the CDR3 reads TGCGCCAGCAGCCAGGCTACAGGGGCCGGCGGTGGCTACACCTTC. This codes for CASSQATGAGGGYTF.

Here the CDR3 DNA reads TGTGCCAGCAGTGCCGTCCGCAGGGATTCGCGAACAGTTAACTATGGCTACACCTTC. Amino acids: CASSAVRRDSRTVNYGYTF. The chain recombines TRBV27 with TRBJ1-2; D might be TRBD1 (5 bases). This CDR3 is 19 amino acids long. Between the trimmed V and J ends, which lost 5 bases and 1 base, there was a span of 26 bases. CDR1 is MNHEY and CDR2 is SMNVEV in the germline V gene (reference sequence).

The V call is TRBV19, the J call TRBJ2-1, with 7 nucleotides matching TRBD2. The length of the CDR3 is 16 residues. CDR1 and CDR2 from the germline V gene are LNHDA and SQIVND (reference sequence). The J segment lost 4 bases and the V segment lost 7 bases, leaving 13 bases of the junction unmatched. The chain's CDR3 is CASMVREAKKYNEQFF. CDR3 DNA sequence: TGTGCCAGTATGGTTCGGGAGGCCAAGAAATACAATGAGCAGTTCTTC.

The chain couples TRBV29-1 to TRBJ2-7; D might be TRBD1 (6 bases). The germline CDR1 and CDR2 sequences are SQVTM and ANQGSEA. This CDR3 is 14 amino acids long. Trimming removed 1 base at V and 4 bases at J, with 14 bases between. In nucleotides, the CDR3 is TGCAGCGTTGAAGCCGGGCAGGGGAGTTACGAGCAGTACTTC. It codes for CSVEAGQGSYEQYF.

This clone has more than one count but fewer than ten. The chain links TRBV7-2 to TRBJ2-5; tentative D call: TRBD1 (5 bases). The CDR3 covers 13 residues. Germline CDR1 and CDR2: SGHTA and FQGNSA. The germline V and J ends were trimmed by 0 bases and 5 bases, with 7 bases remaining between them. The CDR3 is CASSLAGAETQYF. In DNA, the CDR3 is TGTGCCAGCAGCTTAGCAGGGGCTGAGACCCAGTACTTC.

V is TRBV25-1 and J is TRBJ2-1; D call uncertain. The CDR3 loop spans 15 amino acids. Trimming removed 2 bases from V and 8 bases from J, with 16 bases in between. Germline CDR1 is MGHDK and CDR2 is SYGVNS. The CDR3 region is CASSEIGLQKDEQFF. In DNA, the CDR3 is TGTGCCAGCAGTGAAATTGGGCTACAAAAGGATGAGCAGTTCTTC.

CDR3 sequence: CATQTGRGNQPQHF. The CDR3 DNA is TGTGCCACGCAGACGGGCAGGGGCAATCAGCCCCAGCATTTT. The J gene is TRBJ1-5, the V gene TRBV6-6, with a possible D match to TRBD1 (5 bases). The germline gives CDR1 MNHNY, CDR2 SVGAGI (reference sequence). This CDR3 comprises 14 residues. V shed 10 bases and J shed 2 bases, with 15 bases lying between them.

V gene TRBV11-3 combines with J gene TRBJ2-2; TRBD2 agrees at 7 bases. The CDR3 contains 15 residues. Germline lookup yields CDR1 SGHNT and CDR2 YENEEA. Trimming cost V 5 bases and J 3 bases; bases outside gene matches: 6. This chain's CDR3 is CASSPRGDHTGELFF. The CDR3 DNA is TGTGCCAGCAGCCCCCGGGGGGATCACACCGGGGAGCTGTTTTTT.

The chain combines TRBV7-8 with TRBJ2-1; 8 nucleotides match TRBD2. Germline V gene data show CDR1 as SGHVS and CDR2 as FQNEAQ. CDR3 length: 17 residues. V lost 1 base and J lost 2; bases outside the gene matches: 7. CDR3: CASSLVPSGSTYNEQFF. CDR3 DNA sequence: TGTGCCAGCAGCTTAGTTCCTAGCGGGTCGACCTACAATGAGCAGTTCTTC.

The chain has TRBV6-5 and TRBJ1-6; no reliable D call. Trimming took off 0 bases at V and 4 bases at J, with 7 bases between the two ends. The CDR3 consists of 15 residues. Germline V gene lookup returns CDR1 MNHEY and CDR2 SVGAGI. The CDR3 loop reads CASSYSGDYNSPLHF. The CDR3 bases are TGTGCCAGCAGTTACTCCGGGGATTATAATTCACCCCTCCACTTT.